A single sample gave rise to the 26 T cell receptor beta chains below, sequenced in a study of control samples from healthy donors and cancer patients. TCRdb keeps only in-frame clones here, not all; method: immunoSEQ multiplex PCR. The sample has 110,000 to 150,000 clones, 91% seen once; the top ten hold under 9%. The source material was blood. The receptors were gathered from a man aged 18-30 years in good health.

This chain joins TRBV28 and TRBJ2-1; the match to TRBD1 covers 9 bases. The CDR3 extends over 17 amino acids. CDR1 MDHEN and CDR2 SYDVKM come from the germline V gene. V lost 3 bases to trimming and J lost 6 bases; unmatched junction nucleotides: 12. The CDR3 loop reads CASSLSWGQGPPNEQFF. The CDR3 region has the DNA TGTGCCAGCAGTTTGTCTTGGGGACAGGGCCCACCCAATGAGCAGTTCTTC.

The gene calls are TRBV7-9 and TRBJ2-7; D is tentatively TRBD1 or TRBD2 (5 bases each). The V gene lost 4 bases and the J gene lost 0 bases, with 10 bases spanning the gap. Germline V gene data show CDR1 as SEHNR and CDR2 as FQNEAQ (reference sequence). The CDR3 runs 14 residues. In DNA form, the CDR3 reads TGTGCCAGCAGCTCCGGGACCCACTCCTACGAGCAGTACTTC. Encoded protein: CASSSGTHSYEQYF. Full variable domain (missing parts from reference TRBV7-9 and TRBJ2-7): DTGVSQNPRHKITKRGQNVTFRCDPISEHNRLYWYRQTLGQGPEFLTYFQNEAQLEKSRLLSDRFSAERPKGSFSTLEIQRTEQGDSAMYLCASSSGTHSYEQYFGPGTRLTVT.

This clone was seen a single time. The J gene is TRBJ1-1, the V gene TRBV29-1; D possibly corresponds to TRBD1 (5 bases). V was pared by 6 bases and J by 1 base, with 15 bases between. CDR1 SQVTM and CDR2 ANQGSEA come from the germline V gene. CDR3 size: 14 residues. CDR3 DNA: TGCAGCGTAGCCATTGGGACGGGGAACACTGAAGCTTTCTTT. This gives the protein CSVAIGTGNTEAFF.

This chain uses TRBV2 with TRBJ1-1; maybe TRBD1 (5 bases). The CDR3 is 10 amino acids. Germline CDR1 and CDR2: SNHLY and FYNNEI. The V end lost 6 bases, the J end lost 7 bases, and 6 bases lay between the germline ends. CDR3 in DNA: TGTGCCAGCAGAGGGGTTGAAGCTTTCTTT. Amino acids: CASRGVEAFF.

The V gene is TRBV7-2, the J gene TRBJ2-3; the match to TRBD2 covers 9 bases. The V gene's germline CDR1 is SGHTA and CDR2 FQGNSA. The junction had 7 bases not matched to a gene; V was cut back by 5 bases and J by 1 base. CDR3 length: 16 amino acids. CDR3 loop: CASSQSTSGRTDTQYF. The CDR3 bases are TGTGCCAGCAGCCAGTCGACTAGCGGTCGCACAGATACGCAGTATTTT.

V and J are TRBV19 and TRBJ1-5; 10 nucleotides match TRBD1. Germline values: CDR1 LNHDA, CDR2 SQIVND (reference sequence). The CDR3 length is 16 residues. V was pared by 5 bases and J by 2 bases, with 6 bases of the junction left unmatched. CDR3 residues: CASSLGDRGGNQPQHF. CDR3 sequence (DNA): TGTGCCAGTAGTCTTGGGGACAGGGGAGGCAATCAGCCCCAGCATTTT.

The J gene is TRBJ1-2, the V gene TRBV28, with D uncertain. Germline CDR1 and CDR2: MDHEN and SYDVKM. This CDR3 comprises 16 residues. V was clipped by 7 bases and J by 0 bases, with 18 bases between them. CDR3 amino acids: CASTGEGGGSNYGYTF. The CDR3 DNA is TGTGCCAGCACGGGCGAAGGAGGCGGATCTAACTATGGCTACACCTTC.

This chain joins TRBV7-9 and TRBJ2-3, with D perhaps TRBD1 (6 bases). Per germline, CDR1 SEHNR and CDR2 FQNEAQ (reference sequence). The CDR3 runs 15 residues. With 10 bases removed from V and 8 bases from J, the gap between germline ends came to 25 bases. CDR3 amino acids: CATIAGTLRDGTQYF. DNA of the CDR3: TGTGCCACAATAGCCGGGACACTCCGTGATGGTACGCAGTATTTT.

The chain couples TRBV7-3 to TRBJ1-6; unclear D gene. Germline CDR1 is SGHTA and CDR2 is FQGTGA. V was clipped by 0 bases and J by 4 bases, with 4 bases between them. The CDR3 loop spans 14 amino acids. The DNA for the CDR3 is TGTGCCAGCAGCTTAACTTCATATAATTCACCCCTCCACTTT. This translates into CASSLTSYNSPLHF.

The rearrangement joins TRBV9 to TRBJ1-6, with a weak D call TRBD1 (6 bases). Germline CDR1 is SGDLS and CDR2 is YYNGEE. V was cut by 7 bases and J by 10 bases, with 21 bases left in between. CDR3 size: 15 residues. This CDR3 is CASGLGAGNGSPLHF. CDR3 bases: TGTGCCAGCGGTCTGGGGGCTGGGAATGGGTCACCCCTCCACTTT. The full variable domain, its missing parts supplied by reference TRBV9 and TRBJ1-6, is DSGVTQTPKHLITATGQRVTLRCSPRSGDLSVYWYQQSLDQGLQFLIQYYNGEERAKGNILERFSAQQFPDLHSELNLSSLELGDSALYFCASGLGAGNGSPLHFGNGTRLTVT.

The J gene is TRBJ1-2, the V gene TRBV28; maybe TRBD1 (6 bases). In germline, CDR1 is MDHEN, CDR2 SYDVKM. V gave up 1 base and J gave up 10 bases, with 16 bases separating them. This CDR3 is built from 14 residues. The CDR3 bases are TGTGCCAGCAGTTTATTTCGGCAGGGGTTGAACTACACCTTC. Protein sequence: CASSLFRQGLNYTF.

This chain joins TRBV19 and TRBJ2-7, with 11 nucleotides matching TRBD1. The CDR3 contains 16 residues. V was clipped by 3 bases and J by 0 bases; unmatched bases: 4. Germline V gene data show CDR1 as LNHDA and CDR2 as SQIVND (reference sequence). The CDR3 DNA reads TGTGCCAGTAGTATTCGGGGACAGGGGGGCTCCTACGAGCAGTACTTC. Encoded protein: CASSIRGQGGSYEQYF. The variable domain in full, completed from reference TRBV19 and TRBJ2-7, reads DGGITQSPKYLFRKEGQNVTLSCEQNLNHDAMYWYRQDPGQGLRLIYYSQIVNDFQKGDIAEGYSVSREKKESFPLTVTSAQKNPTAFYLCASSIRGQGGSYEQYFGPGTRLTVT.

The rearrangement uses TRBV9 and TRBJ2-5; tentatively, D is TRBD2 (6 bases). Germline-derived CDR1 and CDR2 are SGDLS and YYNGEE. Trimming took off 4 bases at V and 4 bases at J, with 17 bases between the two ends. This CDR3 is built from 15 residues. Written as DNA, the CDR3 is TGTGCCAGCAGCCCGACTAGTTCAGTCCGAGAGACCCAGTACTTC. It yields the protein CASSPTSSVRETQYF.

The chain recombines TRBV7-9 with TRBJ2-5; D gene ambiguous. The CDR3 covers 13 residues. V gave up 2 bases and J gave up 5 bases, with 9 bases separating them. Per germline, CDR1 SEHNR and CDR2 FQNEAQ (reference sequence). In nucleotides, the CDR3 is TGTGCCAGCAGCTTATGGAGCGCGGAGACCCAGTACTTC. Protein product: CASSLWSAETQYF.

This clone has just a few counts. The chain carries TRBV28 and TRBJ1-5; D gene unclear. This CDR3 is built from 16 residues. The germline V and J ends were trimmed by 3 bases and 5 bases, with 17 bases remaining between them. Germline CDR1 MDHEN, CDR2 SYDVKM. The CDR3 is CASSFGQRTFYQPQHF. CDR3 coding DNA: TGTGCCAGCAGTTTTGGGCAGCGCACGTTCTATCAGCCCCAGCATTTT.

The DNA of the CDR3 is TGTGCCTGGAGTGTAACTACGGAGTATGGCTACACCTTC. It codes for CAWSVTTEYGYTF. This rearrangement joins TRBV30 to TRBJ1-2; unclear D gene. The V end was cut by 0 bases, the J end by 5 bases, with 10 bases between. CDR1 GTSNPN and CDR2 SVGIG come from the germline V gene (reference sequence). This CDR3 comprises 13 residues. The whole variable domain, filled in from reference TRBV30 and TRBJ1-2, reads SQTIHQWPATLVQPVGSPLSLECTVEGTSNPNLYWYRQAAGRGLQLLFYSVGIGQISSEVPQNLSASRPQDRQFILSSKKLLLSDSGFYLCAWSVTTEYGYTFGSGTRLTVV.

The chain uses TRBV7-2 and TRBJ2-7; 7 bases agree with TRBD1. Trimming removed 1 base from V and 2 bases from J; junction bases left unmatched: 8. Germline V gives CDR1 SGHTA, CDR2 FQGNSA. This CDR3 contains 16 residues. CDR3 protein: CASSLEPGTVTYEQYF. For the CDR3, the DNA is TGTGCCAGCAGCTTAGAACCGGGGACAGTCACCTACGAGCAGTACTTC.

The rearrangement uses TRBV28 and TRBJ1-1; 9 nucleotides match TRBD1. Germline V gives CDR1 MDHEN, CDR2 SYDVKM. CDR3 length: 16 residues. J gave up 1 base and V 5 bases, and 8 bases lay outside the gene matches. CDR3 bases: TGTGCCAGCAGTCTATCACAGGGGGCGCAGAACACTGAAGCTTTCTTT. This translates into CASSLSQGAQNTEAFF.

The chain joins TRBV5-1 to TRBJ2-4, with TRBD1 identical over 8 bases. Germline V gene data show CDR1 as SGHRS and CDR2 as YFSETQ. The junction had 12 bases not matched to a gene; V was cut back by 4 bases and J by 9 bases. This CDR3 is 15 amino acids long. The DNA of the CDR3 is TGCGCCAGCAGCCCGGATGGGCAGGGGGCGGTCATTCAGTACTTC. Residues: CASSPDGQGAVIQYF.

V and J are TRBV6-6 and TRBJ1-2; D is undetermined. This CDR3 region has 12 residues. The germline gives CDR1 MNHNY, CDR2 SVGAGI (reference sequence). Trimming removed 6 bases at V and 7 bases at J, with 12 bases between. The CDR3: CASSLLEFGYTF. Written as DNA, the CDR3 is TGTGCCAGCAGCCTCCTCGAATTTGGCTACACCTTC.

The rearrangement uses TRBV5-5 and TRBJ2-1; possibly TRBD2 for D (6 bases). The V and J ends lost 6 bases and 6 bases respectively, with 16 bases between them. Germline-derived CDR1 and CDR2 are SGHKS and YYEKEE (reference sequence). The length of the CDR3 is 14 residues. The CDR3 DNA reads TGTGCCAGCATCAGACTAGTGTCTGGCAATGAGCAGTTCTTC. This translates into CASIRLVSGNEQFF.

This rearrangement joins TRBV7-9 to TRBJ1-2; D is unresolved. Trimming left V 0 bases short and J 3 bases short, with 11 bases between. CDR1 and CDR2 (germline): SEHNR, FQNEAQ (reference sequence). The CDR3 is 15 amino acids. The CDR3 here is CASSLASGSYYGYTF. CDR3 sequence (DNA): TGTGCCAGCAGCTTAGCGAGCGGGAGTTACTATGGCTACACCTTC.

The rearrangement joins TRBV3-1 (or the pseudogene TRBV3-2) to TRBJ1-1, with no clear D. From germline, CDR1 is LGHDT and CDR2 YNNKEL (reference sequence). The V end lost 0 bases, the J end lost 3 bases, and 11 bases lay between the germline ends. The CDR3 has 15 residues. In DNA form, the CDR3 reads TGTGCCAGCAGCCAAGACATTTTGGGATACACTGAAGCTTTCTTT. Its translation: CASSQDILGYTEAFF.

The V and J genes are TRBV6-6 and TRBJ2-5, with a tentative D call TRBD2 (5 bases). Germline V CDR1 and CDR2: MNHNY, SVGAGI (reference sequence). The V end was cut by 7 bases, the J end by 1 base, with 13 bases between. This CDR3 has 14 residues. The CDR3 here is CASNSEGRQETQYF. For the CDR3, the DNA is TGTGCCAGCAACAGCGAGGGCCGCCAAGAGACCCAGTACTTC.

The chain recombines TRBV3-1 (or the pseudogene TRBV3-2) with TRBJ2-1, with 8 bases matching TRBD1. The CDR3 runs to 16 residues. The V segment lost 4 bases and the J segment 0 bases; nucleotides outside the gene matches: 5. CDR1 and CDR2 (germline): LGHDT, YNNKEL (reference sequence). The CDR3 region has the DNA TGTGCCAGCAGCCGGCGCGGGACAGGCTCCTACAATGAGCAGTTCTTC. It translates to CASSRRGTGSYNEQFF.

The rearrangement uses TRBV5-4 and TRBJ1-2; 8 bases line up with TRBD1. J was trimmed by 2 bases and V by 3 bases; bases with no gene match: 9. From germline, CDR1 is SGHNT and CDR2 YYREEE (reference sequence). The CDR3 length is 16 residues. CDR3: CASSWMTGVVNYGYTF. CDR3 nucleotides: TGTGCCAGCAGCTGGATGACAGGGGTCGTCAACTATGGCTACACCTTC. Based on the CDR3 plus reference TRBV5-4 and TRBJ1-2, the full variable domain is ETGVTQSPTHLIKTRGQQVTLRCSSQSGHNTVSWYQQALGQGPQFIFQYYREEENGRGNFPPRFSGLQFPNYSSELNVNALELDDSALYLCASSWMTGVVNYGYTFGSGTRLTVV.